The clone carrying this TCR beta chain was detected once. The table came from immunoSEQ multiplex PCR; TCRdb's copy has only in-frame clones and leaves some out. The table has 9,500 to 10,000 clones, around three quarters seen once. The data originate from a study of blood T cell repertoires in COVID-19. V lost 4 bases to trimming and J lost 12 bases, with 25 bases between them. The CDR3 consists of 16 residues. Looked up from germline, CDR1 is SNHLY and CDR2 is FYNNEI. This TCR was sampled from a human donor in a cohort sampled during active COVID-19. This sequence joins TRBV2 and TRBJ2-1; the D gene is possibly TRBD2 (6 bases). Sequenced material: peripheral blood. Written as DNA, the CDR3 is TGTGCCAGCAGTGGTGGGGGACGGGGGACGTCACAGAGGCAGTTCTTC. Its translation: CASSGGGRGTSQRQFF.